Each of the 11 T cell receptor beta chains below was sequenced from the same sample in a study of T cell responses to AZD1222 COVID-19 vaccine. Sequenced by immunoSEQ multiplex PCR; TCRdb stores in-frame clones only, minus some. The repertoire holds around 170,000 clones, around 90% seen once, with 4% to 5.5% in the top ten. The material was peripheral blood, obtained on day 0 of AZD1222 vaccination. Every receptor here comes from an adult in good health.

The CDR3 region is CASSVGAGSNYGYTF. DNA of the CDR3: TGTGCCAGCAGCGTAGGAGCAGGGTCAAACTATGGCTACACCTTC. This chain connects TRBV9 to TRBJ1-2; a weak D match, TRBD1 (5 bases). CDR1 is SGDLS, CDR2 YYNGEE, per germline. V was trimmed by 0 bases and J by 2 bases, leaving 11 bases between them. This CDR3 comprises 15 residues.

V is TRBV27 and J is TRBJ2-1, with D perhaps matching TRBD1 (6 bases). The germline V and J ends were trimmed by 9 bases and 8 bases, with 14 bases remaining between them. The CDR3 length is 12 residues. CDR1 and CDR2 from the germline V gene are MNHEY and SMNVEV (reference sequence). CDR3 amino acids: CARNRALHEQFF. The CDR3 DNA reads TGTGCCAGGAACAGGGCCCTCCATGAGCAGTTCTTC.

This chain's CDR3 is CASSLGDRGIEPQHF. DNA for the CDR3: TGTGCCAGCAGCTTAGGGGACAGGGGAATTGAGCCCCAGCATTTT. The chain carries TRBV7-8 and TRBJ1-5; 10 nucleotides match TRBD1. Germline V lookup: CDR1 SGHVS, CDR2 FQNEAQ. This CDR3 contains 15 residues. J lost 8 bases, V lost 1 base, and 5 bases had no gene match.

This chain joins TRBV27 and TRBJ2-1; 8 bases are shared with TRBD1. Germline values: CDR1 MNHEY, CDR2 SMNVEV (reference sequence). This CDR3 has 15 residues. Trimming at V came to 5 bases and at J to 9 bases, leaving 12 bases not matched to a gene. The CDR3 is CASSPGQGPVREQFF. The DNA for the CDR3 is TGTGCCAGCAGTCCCGGACAGGGACCCGTGCGTGAGCAGTTCTTC.

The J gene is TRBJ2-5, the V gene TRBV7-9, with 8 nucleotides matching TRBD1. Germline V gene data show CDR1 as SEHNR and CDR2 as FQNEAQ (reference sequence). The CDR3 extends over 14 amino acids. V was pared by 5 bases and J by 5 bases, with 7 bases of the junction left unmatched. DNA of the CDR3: TGTGCCAGCAGCCAGTCCTCAGGGGGCGAGACCCAGTACTTC. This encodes CASSQSSGGETQYF.

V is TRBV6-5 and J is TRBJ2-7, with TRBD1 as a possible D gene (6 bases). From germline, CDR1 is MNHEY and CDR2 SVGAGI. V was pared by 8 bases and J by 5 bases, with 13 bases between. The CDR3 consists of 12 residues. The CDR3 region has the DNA TGTGCCAGCGGTCGACAGGCCGACGAGCAGTACTTC. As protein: CASGRQADEQYF.

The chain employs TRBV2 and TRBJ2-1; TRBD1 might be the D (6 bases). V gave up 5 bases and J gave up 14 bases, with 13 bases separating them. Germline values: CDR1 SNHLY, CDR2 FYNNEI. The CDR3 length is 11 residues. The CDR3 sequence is CASSPQRQEFF. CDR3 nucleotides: TGTGCCAGCAGTCCTCAGAGACAGGAGTTCTTC.

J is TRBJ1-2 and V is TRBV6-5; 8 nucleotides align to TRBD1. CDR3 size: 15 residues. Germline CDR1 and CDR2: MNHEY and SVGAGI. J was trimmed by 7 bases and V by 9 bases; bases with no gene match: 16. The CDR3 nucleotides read TGTGCCAGTGTGTATTCGGACAGGGCTGGGGGTGGCTACACCTTC. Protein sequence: CASVYSDRAGGGYTF.

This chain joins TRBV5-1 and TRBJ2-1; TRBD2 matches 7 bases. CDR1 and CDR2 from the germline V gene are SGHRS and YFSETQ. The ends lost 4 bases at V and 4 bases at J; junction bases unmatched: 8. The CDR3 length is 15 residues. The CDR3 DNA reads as TGCGCCAGCAGCCGAGCGGGACTTACGTACAATGAGCAGTTCTTC. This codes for CASSRAGLTYNEQFF.

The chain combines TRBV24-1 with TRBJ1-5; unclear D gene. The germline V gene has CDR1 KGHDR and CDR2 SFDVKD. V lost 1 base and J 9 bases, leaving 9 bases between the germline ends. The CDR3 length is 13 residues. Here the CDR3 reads CATSDFQGSPQHF. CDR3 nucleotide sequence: TGTGCCACCAGTGATTTTCAAGGGTCGCCCCAGCATTTT.

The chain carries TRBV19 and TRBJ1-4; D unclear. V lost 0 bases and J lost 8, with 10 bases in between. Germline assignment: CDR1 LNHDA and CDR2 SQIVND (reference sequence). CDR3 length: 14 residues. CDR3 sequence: CASSIDPQEEKLFF. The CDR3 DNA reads TGTGCCAGTAGTATAGACCCCCAAGAGGAAAAACTGTTTTTT.